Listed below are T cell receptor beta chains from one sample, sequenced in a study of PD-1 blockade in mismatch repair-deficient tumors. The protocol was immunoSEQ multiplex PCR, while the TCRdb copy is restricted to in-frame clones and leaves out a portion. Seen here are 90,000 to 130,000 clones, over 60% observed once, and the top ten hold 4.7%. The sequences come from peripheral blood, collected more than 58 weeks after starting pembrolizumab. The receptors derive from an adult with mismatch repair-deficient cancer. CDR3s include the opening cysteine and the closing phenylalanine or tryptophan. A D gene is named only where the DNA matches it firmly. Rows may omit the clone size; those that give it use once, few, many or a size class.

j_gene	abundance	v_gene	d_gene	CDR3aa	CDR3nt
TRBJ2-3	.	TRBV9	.	CASAGNTDTQYF	TGTGCCAGCGCCGGGAACACAGATACGCAGTATTTT
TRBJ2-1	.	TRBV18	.	CASSPSGASSYNEQFF	TGTGCCAGCTCACCGTCCGGGGCTAGCTCCTACAATGAGCAGTTCTTC
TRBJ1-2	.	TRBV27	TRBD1	CASSFGQGTFGYTF	TGTGCCAGCAGTTTTGGACAGGGGACATTTGGCTACACCTTC
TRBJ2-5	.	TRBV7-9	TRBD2	CASSLFTLAGQETQYF	TGTGCCAGCAGCTTATTCACCCTAGCGGGACAAGAGACCCAGTACTTC
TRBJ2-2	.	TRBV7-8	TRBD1	CASSTRTGGTGELFF	TGTGCCAGCAGCACACGTACAGGGGGTACCGGGGAGCTGTTTTTT
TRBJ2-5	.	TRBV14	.	CASSQGAGRETQYF	TGTGCCAGCAGCCAAGGTGCAGGGCGAGAGACCCAGTACTTC
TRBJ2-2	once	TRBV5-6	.	CASSVPGLSGGELFF	TGTGCCAGCAGCGTCCCGGGCCTAAGTGGCGGGGAGCTGTTTTTT
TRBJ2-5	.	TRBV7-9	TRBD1	CASSFFLGQGQETQYF	TGTGCCAGCAGCTTTTTTCTGGGACAGGGCCAAGAGACCCAGTACTTC
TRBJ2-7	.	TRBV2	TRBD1	CASSLGTGYEQYF	TGTGCCAGCAGTCTCGGGACAGGCTACGAGCAGTACTTC
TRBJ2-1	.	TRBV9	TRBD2	CASTKSPSGRALGEQFF	TGTGCCAGCACCAAAAGTCCTAGCGGGAGGGCCTTGGGTGAGCAGTTCTTC
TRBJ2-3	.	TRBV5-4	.	CASSLVPDAADTQYF	TGTGCCAGCAGCTTGGTCCCAGATGCCGCAGATACGCAGTATTTT
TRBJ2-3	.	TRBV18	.	CASSPSRVGTDTQYF	TGTGCCAGCTCACCTTCCAGGGTCGGCACAGATACGCAGTATTTT
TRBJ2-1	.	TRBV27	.	CASSFYQGASSYNEQFF	TGTGCCAGCAGTTTTTACCAGGGAGCGAGCTCCTACAATGAGCAGTTCTTC
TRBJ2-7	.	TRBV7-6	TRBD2	CASSLGAGGAYEQYF	TGTGCCAGCAGCTTAGGTGCGGGGGGAGCCTACGAGCAGTACTTC
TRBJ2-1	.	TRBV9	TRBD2	CASSATGTRDAEQFF	TGTGCCAGCAGCGCGACCGGGACTAGAGACGCTGAGCAGTTCTTC
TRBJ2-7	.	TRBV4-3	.	CASSQDRSDRSYEQYF	TGCGCCAGCAGCCAAGATCGTAGCGATCGTTCCTACGAGCAGTACTTC
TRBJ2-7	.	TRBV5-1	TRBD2	CASSLGPPGLAGYEQYF	TGCGCCAGCAGCTTGGGCCCCCCGGGACTAGCGGGCTACGAGCAGTACTTC
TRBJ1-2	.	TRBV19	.	CASSTIGSSYGYTF	TGTGCCAGTAGTACCATCGGGTCCTCCTATGGCTACACCTTC
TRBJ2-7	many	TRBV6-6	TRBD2	CASSYSGTYEQYF	TGTGCCAGCAGTTACAGCGGGACCTACGAGCAGTACTTC
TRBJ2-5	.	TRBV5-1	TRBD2	CASSSGSGSYETQYF	TGCGCCAGCAGCTCGGGTAGCGGGTCCTACGAGACCCAGTACTTC
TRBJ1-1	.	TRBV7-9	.	CASSLSRAGPKAFF	TGTGCCAGCAGCTTAAGCCGTGCGGGGCCGAAAGCTTTCTTT
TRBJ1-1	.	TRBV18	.	CASSQIPDTEAFF	TGTGCCAGCTCACAAATCCCGGACACTGAAGCTTTCTTT
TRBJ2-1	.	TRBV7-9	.	CASSQDIEGATQFF	TGCGCCAGCAGCCAAGATATAGAGGGAGCGACCCAGTTCTTC
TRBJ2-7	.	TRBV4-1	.	CASSQFTEDYEQYF	TGCGCCAGCAGCCAATTCACAGAGGACTACGAGCAGTACTTC
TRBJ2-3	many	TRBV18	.	CASSPTFRDEGTDTQYF	TGTGCCAGCTCACCGACTTTCCGGGACGAAGGGACAGATACGCAGTATTTT
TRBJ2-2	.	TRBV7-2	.	CASSTRHRVNTGELFF	TGTGCCAGCAGCACCCGCCATCGCGTCAACACCGGGGAGCTGTTTTTT
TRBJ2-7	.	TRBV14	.	CASSQGAKYEQYF	TGTGCCAGCAGCCAAGGGGCCAAATACGAGCAGTACTTC
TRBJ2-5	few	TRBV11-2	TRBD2	CASSLDSGRVSTGETQYF	TGTGCCAGCAGCTTAGACAGCGGGAGGGTGTCCACGGGTGAGACCCAGTACTTC
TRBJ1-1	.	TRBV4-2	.	CASSQVGGPLNTEAFF	TGTGCCAGCAGCCAAGTTGGGGGGCCCTTGAACACTGAAGCTTTCTTT
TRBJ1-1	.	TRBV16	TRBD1	CASSQSYRGTEAFF	TGTGCCAGCAGCCAATCTTACAGGGGAACTGAAGCTTTCTTT
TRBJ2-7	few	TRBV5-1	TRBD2	CASSFISGSYEQYF	TGCGCCAGCAGCTTTATTAGCGGGTCTTACGAGCAGTACTTC
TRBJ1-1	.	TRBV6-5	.	CASSYSYPTNTEAFF	TGTGCCAGCAGTTACTCGTACCCGACGAACACTGAAGCTTTCTTT
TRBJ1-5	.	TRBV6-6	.	CASRVVRNQPQHF	TGTGCCAGCAGGGTCGTTAGGAATCAGCCCCAGCATTTT
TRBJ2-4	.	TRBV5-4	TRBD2	CASSSGLDPIQYF	TGTGCCAGCAGCTCTGGACTAGATCCCATTCAGTACTTC
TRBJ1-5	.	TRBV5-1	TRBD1	CASSKTGDGNQPQHF	TGCGCCAGCAGCAAAACAGGGGATGGCAATCAGCCCCAGCATTTT
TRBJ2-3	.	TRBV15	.	CATSRVTGYTDTQYF	TGTGCCACCAGCAGAGTAACAGGTTACACAGATACGCAGTATTTT
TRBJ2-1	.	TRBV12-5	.	CASSPQFGSSTNEQFF	TGTGCTAGCAGCCCGCAGTTCGGGAGTTCGACGAATGAGCAGTTCTTC
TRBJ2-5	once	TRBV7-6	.	CASSLGSGETQYF	TGTGCCAGCAGCTTAGGGAGTGGAGAGACCCAGTACTTC
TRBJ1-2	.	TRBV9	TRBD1	CASSVEGTGGSYYGYTF	TGTGCCAGCAGCGTAGAGGGGACAGGAGGGAGCTACTATGGCTACACCTTC
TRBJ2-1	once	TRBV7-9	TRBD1	CASSLSTGFDEQFF	TGTGCCAGCAGCTTGTCGACAGGGTTCGATGAGCAGTTCTTC
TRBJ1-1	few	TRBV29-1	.	CSVDRGTEAFF	TGCAGCGTTGACAGGGGCACTGAAGCTTTCTTT
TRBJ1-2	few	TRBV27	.	CASSPLRQVHYGYTF	TGTGCCAGCAGCCCACTCCGACAGGTGCACTATGGCTACACCTTC
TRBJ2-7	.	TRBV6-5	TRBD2	CASRRWTSGSYEQYF	TGTGCCAGCCGGCGCTGGACTAGCGGGAGTTACGAGCAGTACTTC
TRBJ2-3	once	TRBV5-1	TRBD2	CASRLGLAGADTQYF	TGCGCCAGCCGCCTGGGACTAGCGGGAGCAGATACGCAGTATTTT
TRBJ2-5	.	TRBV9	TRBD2	CASSHAGTSTETQYF	TGTGCCAGCTCCCACGCCGGGACTAGCACCGAGACCCAGTACTTC